This T cell receptor (beta chain) came from a study of siplizumab effects on memory and regulatory T cells. Broader study findings: Whether the proliferating Tregs (from siplizumab cultures) were suppressive was not confirmed. In unstimulated cells, naive T cells appeared more diverse than memory T cells and seemed major alloresponse contributors.

Using a few donor pairs, the authors sequenced unstimulated naive, memory, effector memory and TEMRA subsets. Concerning this clone itself: Antigen: not known.

The germline CDR1 and CDR2 sequences are SEHNR and FQNEAQ (reference sequence). The CDR3 covers 16 residues. V dropped 3 bases and J dropped 5 bases, with 16 bases sitting between them. Here immunoSEQ multiplex PCR was the method, and the copy in TCRdb shows in-frame clones only, minus some. The sample holds about 55,000 clones, nearly 98% seen once. Sequencing was performed on naive CD4+ T cells sorted from blood. The chain recombines TRBV7-9 with TRBJ2-2; D is possibly TRBD2 (6 bases). This receptor was obtained from a human donor in good health. In DNA form, the CDR3 reads TGTGCCAGCAGCTTTTGGGACTGGGTTTCAACCGGGGAGCTGTTTTTT. Residues: CASSFWDWVSTGELFF.